Described below is a single TCR beta chain sequence and its context. The antigen is not known. What was sequenced were expressed TCRB transcripts, since all of the isolated RNA had been reverse transcribed. Clones were sequenced by immunoSEQ multiplex PCR, and TCRdb holds only the in-frame ones, with some missing. The sample includes approximately 170,000 clones, roughly 63% of them seen just once. This CDR3 is built from 16 residues. The germline V gene encodes CDR1 GTSNPN and CDR2 SVGIG (reference sequence). Unmatched junction bases numbered 6, after V lost 2 bases and J lost 2 bases. The data were taken from a study of beta chain features in type 1 diabetes. The study's findings and limits: Shorter TCRB CDR3s, moderately but significantly so, marked every one of the four CD4+ subsets in Type 1 diabetes patients.

The sequence was obtained from a man aged 25 to 40 with type 1 diabetes. Sequenced material: naive CD4+ T cells from blood. The V gene is TRBV30, the J gene TRBJ2-5; 12 bases map to TRBD2. CDR3 sequence: CAWSTWTSGVQETQYF. CDR3 sequence (DNA): TGTGCCTGGAGTACCTGGACTAGCGGGGTGCAAGAGACCCAGTACTTC.